This is a list of T cell receptor beta chains from one sample in a study of cytomegalovirus exposure and HLA in healthy donors. Clones were sequenced by immunoSEQ multiplex PCR, and TCRdb holds only the in-frame ones, with some missing. The sample holds about 160,000 clones; approximately 84% are singletons and the top ten take more than 2%. Sequencing input: PBMCs. The receptors stem from a young man in good health and CMV-seropositive. CDR3s include the opening cysteine and the closing phenylalanine or tryptophan. The order of the fields is D gene, J gene, clone size, V gene, CDR3 length, CDR3 DNA, CDR3 protein. A D gene is named only where the DNA matches it firmly. A clone size is listed for some rows: how often the clone was seen (once, few, many), or a class if it is expanded.

>NA|TRBJ1-1|NA|TRBV11-2|13
TGTGCCAGCAGCTTGACGAGGGTGACTGAAGCTTTCTTT
CASSLTRVTEAFF
>TRBD2|TRBJ2-7|once|TRBV10-3|17
TGTGCCATCAGTGATCCCCGAGGGAAGCGGGGGGTCTACGAGCAGTACTTC
CAISDPRGKRGVYEQYF
>NA|TRBJ1-3|NA|TRBV7-2|15
TGTGCCAGCAGCCCGGCGCGGGCAACTGGAAACACCATATATTTT
CASSPARATGNTIYF
>TRBD1|TRBJ2-5|NA|TRBV7-3|13
TGTGCCAGCAGCCAGACAGGGGCGGAGACCCAGTACTTC
CASSQTGAETQYF
>TRBD1|TRBJ1-1|NA|TRBV18|15
TGTGCCAGCTCACCCCAACAGGGGCGGAACACTGAAGCTTTCTTT
CASSPQQGRNTEAFF
>TRBD1|TRBJ2-1|NA|TRBV7-2|16
TGTGCCAGCAGCTTGTCCGTGGGACAGGTCTTGGGGGAGCAGTTCTTC
CASSLSVGQVLGEQFF
>TRBD2|TRBJ2-7|few|TRBV6-1|15
TGTGCCAGCAGGGTCTCGCGGGGGGCCGGAGACGAGCAGTACTTC
CASRVSRGAGDEQYF
>NA|TRBJ2-7|few|TRBV2|14
TGTGCCAGCAGTGAAGCGGGGCCCTCCTACGAGCAGTACTTC
CASSEAGPSYEQYF
>TRBD1|TRBJ1-2|NA|TRBV7-2|13
TGTGCCAGCAGCCGGGACAGGGTTTATGGCTACACCTTC
CASSRDRVYGYTF
>NA|TRBJ2-6|NA|TRBV5-4|15
TGTGCCAGCAGCTTGACAGGGTCTGGGGCCAACGGCCTGACTTTC
CASSLTGSGANGLTF
>TRBD2|TRBJ2-1|NA|TRBV11-2|15
TGTGCCAGCAGCCCTAGGACTAGCGGAAACAATGAGCAGTTCTTC
CASSPRTSGNNEQFF
>NA|TRBJ1-5|NA|TRBV2|15
TGTGCCAGCAGTGAGGAGGTGGTATCGCCTCAGCCCCAGCATTTT
CASSEEVVSPQPQHF
>NA|TRBJ2-2|once|TRBV9|17
TGTGCCAGCAGCAATCCGAGATCCAGGGAGAACACCGGGGAGCTGTTTTTT
CASSNPRSRENTGELFF
>NA|TRBJ2-4|NA|TRBV2|12
TGTGCCACCGGGACTCCTCAAAACAGTCAGTACTTC
CATGTPQNSQYF
>TRBD1|TRBJ1-4|NA|TRBV19|13
TGTGCCAGTAGTCCCCAGGGGGATGAAAAACTGTTTTTT
CASSPQGDEKLFF
>NA|TRBJ1-1|NA|TRBV5-4|13
TGTGCCAGCAGCGGCTCAGGGATCACTGAAGCTTTCTTT
CASSGSGITEAFF
>NA|TRBJ2-3|once|TRBV5-1|14
TGCGCCAGCAGCTTCAACCGGGACACAGATACGCAGTATTTT
CASSFNRDTDTQYF
>NA|TRBJ1-6|NA|TRBV19|15
TGTGCCAGTACCTACGTTGGGGGCAGCGGTTCACCCCTCCACTTT
CASTYVGGSGSPLHF
>NA|TRBJ1-3|NA|TRBV27|18
TGTGCCAGCAGTCCCACTGGGTGGAGCTACTACTCTGGAAACACCATATATTTT
CASSPTGWSYYSGNTIYF
>NA|TRBJ1-2|NA|TRBV4-2|13
TGTGCCAGCAGCCAAGTAGGGGTCGGTGGCTACACCTTC
CASSQVGVGGYTF
>TRBD2|TRBJ2-3|few|TRBV27|15
TGTGCCACCATATCTCGGGGGGAACCCATCGATACGCAGTATTTT
CATISRGEPIDTQYF
>NA|TRBJ2-7|NA|TRBV10-3|14
TGTGCCATCAGGGACTATTTGGGGGGTTACGAGCAGTACTTC
CAIRDYLGGYEQYF
>NA|TRBJ1-1|NA|TRBV30|13
TGTGCCTGGAGAGAAACAGTCCACGCTGAAGCTTTCTTT
CAWRETVHAEAFF
>TRBD1|TRBJ1-6|once|TRBV18|14
TGTGCCAGCTTACTGGACAGGGGTAACTCACCCCTCCACTTT
CASLLDRGNSPLHF
>NA|TRBJ1-1|NA|TRBV2|15
TGTGCCAGCACCACTCAGGGAGGGGTGCACACTGAAGCTTTCTTT
CASTTQGGVHTEAFF
>TRBD2|TRBJ2-1|NA|TRBV2|15
TGTGCCAGTCAGGGGAGTAGCGGGGGGTACAATGAGCAGTTCTTC
CASQGSSGGYNEQFF
>TRBD2|TRBJ2-3|few|TRBV9|16
TGTGCCAGCAGCCCAGCGGGGGGTGGGAGCACAGATACGCAGTATTTT
CASSPAGGGSTDTQYF
>TRBD1|TRBJ2-7|once|TRBV19|14
TGTGCCAGTACCGCAGACAGGGTACCCTACGAGCAGTACTTC
CASTADRVPYEQYF
>NA|TRBJ1-1|NA|TRBV29-1|13
TGCAGCGTGGGGGCAGGGGCGCACACTGAAGCTTTCTTT
CSVGAGAHTEAFF
>NA|TRBJ1-1|NA|TRBV16|12
TGTGCCAGCAGCCGCAACAGGGCGGAAGCTTTCTTT
CASSRNRAEAFF
>NA|TRBJ2-3|NA|TRBV7-2|14
TGTGCCAGCAGCCTCGCCGGGTTGGCAGATACGCAGTATTTT
CASSLAGLADTQYF
>NA|TRBJ1-1|NA|TRBV4-3|13
TGCGCCAGCAGCCAAAGGGGGTACACTGAAGCTTTCTTT
CASSQRGYTEAFF
>TRBD1|TRBJ2-7|NA|TRBV6-6|15
TGTGCCAGCAGTTACTCGGACAGGGGCTCCTACGAGCAGTACTTC
CASSYSDRGSYEQYF
>TRBD1|TRBJ2-1|NA|TRBV5-1|20
TGCGCCAGCAGCTTGAGGCGGACAGGGGGCACCCTTGGTTCCTACAATGAGCAGTTCTTC
CASSLRRTGGTLGSYNEQFF
>NA|TRBJ2-1|NA|TRBV9|14
TGTGCCAGCAGCGTAGGGCTCTCCTACAATGAGCAGTTCTTC
CASSVGLSYNEQFF
>TRBD2|TRBJ2-7|few|TRBV27|14
TGTGCCAGCAGTTTAGGACTAGGCGCCTACGAGCAGTACTTC
CASSLGLGAYEQYF
>NA|TRBJ2-3|once|TRBV29-1|12
TGCAGCGTCCGACCCGACAGCCCTAGGCAGTATTTT
CSVRPDSPRQYF
>NA|TRBJ1-5|NA|TRBV7-9|14
TGTGCCAGCAGCTCTGACTGGCGAAATCAGCCCCAGCATTTT
CASSSDWRNQPQHF
>NA|TRBJ2-5|NA|TRBV5-1|15
TGCGCCAGCAGCTTACCAGATCCTTCCCAAGAGACCCAGTACTTC
CASSLPDPSQETQYF
>NA|TRBJ2-3|NA|TRBV13|15
TGTGCCAGCAGCTCCTCTCAGCGGAGCACAGATACGCAGTATTTT
CASSSSQRSTDTQYF
>TRBD1|TRBJ2-7|once|TRBV11-2|15
TGTGCCAGCAGCTTTTTGAGGACAGGGCCGTACGAGCAGTACTTC
CASSFLRTGPYEQYF
>NA|TRBJ2-7|once|TRBV4-1|15
TGCGCCAGCAGCCAAGAGGAGGTAACTGGGCTCGAGCAGTACTTC
CASSQEEVTGLEQYF
>NA|TRBJ1-5|NA|TRBV11-2|14
TGTGCCAGCAGCTTAGAGTATAGCAATCAGCCCCAGCATTTT
CASSLEYSNQPQHF
>TRBD2|TRBJ2-1|NA|TRBV5-4|15
TGTGCCAGCAGCTTGACTAGCGGGGGGGCCGATGAGCAGTTCTTC
CASSLTSGGADEQFF
>NA|TRBJ1-4|NA|TRBV5-1|13
TGCGCCAGCACCAGGGGAGGGGAAGAAAAACTGTTTTTT
CASTRGGEEKLFF
>TRBD1|TRBJ2-7|NA|TRBV10-1|13
TGCGCCAATAGGACAGGGCCTTACTACGAGCAGTACTTC
CANRTGPYYEQYF
>TRBD1|TRBJ2-4|NA|TRBV5-4|12
TGTGCCAGCAGCGACAGGGTCGGCAGTCAGTACTTC
CASSDRVGSQYF
>TRBD2|TRBJ2-1|NA|TRBV2|15
TGTGCCAGCCAGGGGCTAGCGGGGACCTACAATGAGCAGTTCTTC
CASQGLAGTYNEQFF
>TRBD2|TRBJ2-3|NA|TRBV19|19
TGTGCCAGTAGTATGGGACTAGCGGAGGGGCGGGATAGCACAGATACGCAGTATTTT
CASSMGLAEGRDSTDTQYF
>NA|TRBJ2-1|NA|TRBV10-3|13
TGTGCCATCAGTGGTTCACAGTTCGGTGAGCAGTTCTTC
CAISGSQFGEQFF
>TRBD1|TRBJ1-4|NA|TRBV19|17
TGTGCCGGACCCTATGAGGGACAGGGGGCCTCTTGGGAAAAACTGTTTTTT
CAGPYEGQGASWEKLFF
>NA|TRBJ1-5|NA|TRBV5-1|14
TGCGCCAGCAGCCCGGGGGGAGGCAATCAGCCCCAGCATTTT
CASSPGGGNQPQHF
>TRBD1|TRBJ1-2|few|TRBV4-1|13
TGCGCCAGCAGCAGGGACAGGGGGCAAGGCTACACCTTC
CASSRDRGQGYTF
>NA|TRBJ1-6|NA|TRBV19|15
TGTGCCAGTACGCAGGGACTTTCCTATAATTCACCCCTCCACTTT
CASTQGLSYNSPLHF
>NA|TRBJ2-6|NA|TRBV11-3|14
TGTGCCAGCAGCCCCGGTCGTGGGGCCAACGTCCTGACTTTC
CASSPGRGANVLTF
>TRBD2|TRBJ2-5|NA|TRBV7-2|16
TGTGCCAGCAGCTTAGGGTGGCGGGGGGGTGGGGAGACCCAGTACTTC
CASSLGWRGGGETQYF
>NA|TRBJ2-7|NA|TRBV5-1|13
TGCGCCAGCAGCTTAATCGAGTACTCGGTGCAGTACTTC
CASSLIEYSVQYF